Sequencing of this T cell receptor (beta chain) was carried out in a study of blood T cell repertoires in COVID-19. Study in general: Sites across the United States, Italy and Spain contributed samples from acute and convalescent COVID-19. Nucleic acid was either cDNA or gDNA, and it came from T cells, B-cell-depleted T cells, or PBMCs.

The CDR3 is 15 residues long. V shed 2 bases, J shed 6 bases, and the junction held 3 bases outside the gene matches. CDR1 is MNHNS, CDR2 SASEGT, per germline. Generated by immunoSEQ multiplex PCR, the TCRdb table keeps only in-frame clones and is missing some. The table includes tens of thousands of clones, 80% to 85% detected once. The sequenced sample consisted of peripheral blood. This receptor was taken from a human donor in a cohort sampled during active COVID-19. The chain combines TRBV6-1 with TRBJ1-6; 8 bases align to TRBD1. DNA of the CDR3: TGTGCCAGCAGTGAACTCCAGGGGGCTAATTCACCCCTCCACTTT. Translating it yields CASSELQGANSPLHF.